The clone carrying this T cell receptor (beta chain) was picked up a small number of times. Its antigen remains unknown. PCR amplification relied on 60 Vbeta primers (plus 13 Jbeta primers). TCRdb keeps only in-frame clones here, not all; method: immunoSEQ multiplex PCR. The repertoire holds 100,000 to 150,000 clones, with 60% to 80% as singletons. The V gene lost 2 bases and the J gene lost 1 base, with 9 bases spanning the gap. The CDR3 has 14 amino acids. Germline V lookup: CDR1 MDHEN, CDR2 SYDVKM. The sample is drawn from a study of cytomegalovirus exposure and HLA in healthy donors. Study findings and constraints: Being productive about 87% or about 30% of the time was typical of most TCR beta V segments in an earlier analysis. Across donors, sequencing depth was assumed by presence/absence analyses to be roughly uniform.

Sequenced: PBMCs. This clonotype was obtained from a woman aged 50 to 60 in good health and CMV-seronegative. The genes are TRBV28 and TRBJ2-7, with D possibly TRBD2 on 5 matching bases. The CDR3 loop is CASSLVPGSYEQYF. CDR3 coding DNA: TGTGCCAGCAGTTTAGTGCCGGGGTCCTACGAGCAGTACTTC.